A selection of T cell receptor beta chains follows, all from one sample in a study of T cells in Graves' hyperthyroidism and ophthalmopathy. From the multiplex PCR reads, TCRdb called clonotypes with MiXCR, one entry per CDR3 protein. The sample contains under 750,000 distinct CDR3 sequences, 18% of which appear only once. The sample consisted of blood. Every receptor here comes from a woman in her 50s with Graves' hyperthyroidism that later progressed to Graves' ophthalmopathy. CDR3s include the opening cysteine and the closing phenylalanine or tryptophan. D genes are given only for firm matches. Part of the rows lack a size; the others show once, few, many or a class for expanded clones.

clone_size,v_call,j_call,d_call,cdr3_length,cdr3_aa,cdr3_nt
.,TRBV5-8,TRBJ1-2,.,12,CASSWGEAGYTF,TGTGCCAGCAGCTGGGGGGAGGCTGGCTACACCTTC
few,TRBV2,TRBJ1-3,.,14,CASREVVSGNTIYF,TGTGCCAGCAGAGAGGTCGTCTCTGGAAACACCATATATTTT
many,TRBV11-3,TRBJ2-5,.,14,CASSQGLGSETQYF,TGTGCCAGCAGCCAGGGATTGGGATCAGAGACCCAGTACTTC
.,TRBV25-1,TRBJ1-1,TRBD1,15,CASSEGGQRRTEAFF,TGTGCCAGCAGTGAGGGGGGACAGAGGCGGACTGAAGCTTTCTTT
many,TRBV20-1,TRBJ2-7,.,13,CSAFPPGLYEQYF,TGCAGTGCATTCCCCCCGGGACTTTACGAGCAGTACTTC
many,TRBV2,TRBJ2-7,.,14,CASSKGRGGDEQYF,TGTGCCAGCAGCAAAGGCAGGGGAGGGGACGAGCAGTACTTC
few,TRBV4-1,TRBJ2-2,.,14,CASSQEVIPGELFF,TGCGCCAGCAGCCAAGAGGTCATCCCCGGGGAGCTGTTTTTT
many,TRBV27,TRBJ2-7,TRBD2,15,CASSFTWGGRREQYF,TGTGCCAGCAGTTTTACGTGGGGGGGTCGTCGCGAGCAGTACTTC
.,TRBV11-2,TRBJ1-4,TRBD1,18,CASSALWDRGPTNEKLFF,TGTGCCAGCAGCGCATTGTGGGACAGGGGGCCCACTAATGAAAAACTGTTTTTT
.,TRBV19,TRBJ1-1,.,14,CASSITGANTEAFF,TGTGCCAGTAGTATAACGGGGGCAAACACTGAAGCTTTCTTT
few,TRBV6-1,TRBJ2-3,.,15,CASSKDSFGTDTQYF,TGTGCCAGCAGTAAGGACAGTTTTGGCACAGATACGCAGTATTTT
many,TRBV20-1,TRBJ2-1,.,13,CSARRQGANEQFF,TGCAGTGCTAGACGCCAGGGTGCCAATGAGCAGTTCTTC
few,TRBV7-8,TRBJ2-3,TRBD1,16,CASSPLRQGGTDTQYF,TGTGCCAGCAGCCCCTTAAGACAGGGCGGCACAGATACGCAGTATTTT
.,TRBV7-6,TRBJ1-1,.,14,CASSFEEGNTEAFF,TGTGCCAGCAGCTTTGAGGAGGGCAACACTGAAGCTTTCTTT
once,TRBV10-3,TRBJ1-5,TRBD1,17,CAISRDRAKHRNQPQHF,TGTGCCATCAGCCGGGACAGGGCCAAACATCGCAATCAGCCCCAGCATTTT
.,TRBV15,TRBJ1-5,TRBD1,14,CATRRDRFNQPQHF,TGTGCCACCAGGAGGGACAGGTTCAATCAGCCCCAGCATTTT
few,TRBV6-2/TRBV6-3,TRBJ1-5,TRBD1,16,CASSYPDRGADQPRHF,TGTGCCAGCAGTTACCCGGACAGGGGGGCGGATCAGCCCCGGCATTTT
many,TRBV6-1,TRBJ1-1,.,16,CASSLQGSKMNTEAFF,TGTGCCAGCAGTCTCCAGGGGAGCAAGATGAACACTGAAGCTTTCTTT
many,TRBV20-1,TRBJ2-7,TRBD2,13,CSARSGDGLEQYF,TGCAGTGCTCGAAGCGGGGATGGGCTCGAGCAGTACTTC
many,TRBV12-3/TRBV12-4,TRBJ1-5,.,20,CASSSLSFYLSSGNNQPQHF,TGTGCCAGCAGTTCCCTTTCTTTTTATCTAAGTTCTGGGAACAATCAGCCCCAGCATTTT
.,TRBV2,TRBJ1-4,.,13,CASSGVPGEKLFF,TGTGCCAGCAGTGGTGTTCCCGGAGAAAAACTGTTTTTT
many,TRBV5-1,TRBJ2-3,.,15,CASSPAAYPTDTQYF,TGCGCCAGCAGCCCGGCGGCATACCCCACAGATACGCAGTATTTT
.,TRBV29-1,TRBJ1-1,.,14,CSVEEGQGGTEAFF,TGCAGCGTTGAAGAGGGACAAGGTGGGACTGAAGCTTTCTTT